Shown below are 23 T cell receptor beta chains from a single sample sequenced in a study of cytomegalovirus exposure and HLA in healthy donors. It was with 60 Vbeta and 13 Jbeta primers that the PCR ran. Data came from immunoSEQ multiplex PCR; TCRdb stores just in-frame clones and leaves some out. The sample table includes about 130,000 clones. Sequenced: PBMCs. The receptors were gathered from a man aged 18 to 30 in good health and CMV-seronegative.

This rearrangement joins TRBV7-2 to TRBJ1-4, with a tentative D call TRBD1 (6 bases). This CDR3 contains 15 residues. The germline gives CDR1 SGHTA, CDR2 FQGNSA. The V end lost 5 bases, the J end lost 8 bases, and 18 bases lay between the germline ends. The CDR3 here is CASSPQQGLREKLFF. In DNA form, the CDR3 reads TGTGCCAGCAGCCCACAACAGGGCCTAAGGGAAAAACTGTTTTTT.

V gene TRBV7-9 combines with J gene TRBJ2-7, with D possibly matching TRBD2 (6 bases). CDR1 is SEHNR, CDR2 FQNEAQ, per germline (reference sequence). Trimming removed 5 bases from V and 4 bases from J, with 21 bases in between. This CDR3 is built from 16 residues. The CDR3 sequence: CASSQSGSSRGYEQYF. For the CDR3, the DNA is TGTGCCAGCAGCCAATCCGGATCTTCACGGGGGTACGAGCAGTACTTC.

V and J are TRBV5-1 and TRBJ2-7; D is unresolved. Trimming removed 5 bases at V and 2 bases at J, with 14 bases between. CDR3 length equals 14 residues. Germline V CDR1 and CDR2: SGHRS, YFSETQ. The CDR3 DNA is TGCGCCAGCAGAAACCAAGCGAGGCCCTACGAGCAGTACTTC. Its protein product is CASRNQARPYEQYF.

The chain has TRBV6-5 and TRBJ1-3; D not certain. CDR1 and CDR2 from the germline V gene are MNHEY and SVGAGI. This CDR3 comprises 13 residues. The CDR3 region has the DNA TGTGTATGCTGGGCAGCCCTTGGAAACACCATATATTTT. Its translation is CVCWAALGNTIYF.

J is TRBJ2-7 and V is TRBV9, with D possibly TRBD1 on 6 matching bases. The CDR3 contains 13 residues. Germline CDR1 SGDLS, CDR2 YYNGEE. V dropped 4 bases and J dropped 7 bases, with 15 bases sitting between them. As DNA, the CDR3 is TGTGCCAGCAGCCCAGGGGCCCAGGGAGAGCAGTACTTC. Translating it yields CASSPGAQGEQYF.

V gene TRBV6-6 combines with J gene TRBJ2-7; no firm D call. CDR3 size: 11 residues. V lost 0 bases and J 13 bases, leaving 10 bases between the germline ends. Germline assignment: CDR1 MNHNY and CDR2 SVGAGI (reference sequence). CDR3 sequence: CASSYSSLHYF. The CDR3, as DNA: TGTGCCAGCAGTTACTCGAGCCTCCATTACTTC.

The chain employs TRBV5-1 and TRBJ2-1; 9 bases map to TRBD2. Trimming removed 0 bases from V and 7 bases from J; junction bases left unmatched: 8. CDR1 and CDR2 (germline): SGHRS, YFSETQ. The CDR3 runs to 16 residues. This CDR3 is CASSLAPAGGPNEQFF. CDR3 DNA: TGCGCCAGCAGCTTGGCCCCAGCGGGAGGTCCAAATGAGCAGTTCTTC.

Note on this clone: Its ends do not fully match the called genes, so a read error is possible. This sequence joins TRBV29-1 and TRBJ1-1; 7 bases align to TRBD1. The germline CDR1 and CDR2 sequences are SQVTM and ANQGSEA. CDR3 size: 15 residues. The CDR3: CGVVFLRGRVTEAFF. CDR3 coding DNA: TGCGGCGTTGTCTTTTTAAGGGGGCGCGTCACTGAAGCTTTCTTT.

V usage is TRBV18 and J usage is TRBJ1-1; 8 nucleotides align to TRBD1. Trimming at V came to 3 bases and at J to 2 bases, leaving 5 bases not matched to a gene. Looked up from germline, CDR1 is KGHSH and CDR2 is LQKENI. There are 15 residues in the CDR3. The chain's CDR3 is CASSPETGANTEAFF. As DNA, the CDR3 is TGTGCCAGCTCACCCGAGACAGGGGCTAACACTGAAGCTTTCTTT.

V usage is TRBV30 and J usage is TRBJ1-1; 10 bases agree with TRBD1. This CDR3 spans 14 amino acids. Germline lookup yields CDR1 GTSNPN and CDR2 SVGIG (reference sequence). The J segment lost 4 bases and the V segment lost 4 bases, leaving 6 bases of the junction unmatched. The CDR3 DNA reads as TGTGCCTGGACAGACAGGGGGCATGTCACTGAAGCTTTCTTT. It translates to CAWTDRGHVTEAFF.

V usage is TRBV7-9 and J usage is TRBJ1-1; D might be TRBD1 (5 bases). Germline V gives CDR1 SEHNR, CDR2 FQNEAQ (reference sequence). The CDR3 is 14 residues long. The germline V and J ends were trimmed by 1 base and 4 bases, with 10 bases remaining between them. In DNA form, the CDR3 reads TGTGCCAGCAGCTTAGGGGGCAGGGCCACTGAAGCTTTCTTT. Translating it yields CASSLGGRATEAFF.

The chain couples TRBV9 to TRBJ2-5; weak D call: TRBD1 (6 bases). The CDR3 consists of 13 residues. Trimming removed 7 bases from V and 3 bases from J, with 13 bases in between. Germline V gives CDR1 SGDLS, CDR2 YYNGEE. The CDR3 spells CASSLGQEETQYF. In DNA, the CDR3 is TGTGCCAGCTCCCTGGGACAAGAAGAGACCCAGTACTTC.

The chain carries TRBV28 and TRBJ1-5, with a possible D match to TRBD1 (6 bases). The germline V and J ends were trimmed by 5 bases and 5 bases, with 16 bases remaining between them. CDR3 length equals 15 residues. Germline CDR1 is MDHEN and CDR2 is SYDVKM. The CDR3: CASSVGLGGHQPQHF. The CDR3 bases are TGTGCCAGCAGTGTTGGACTCGGGGGGCATCAGCCCCAGCATTTT.

The chain joins TRBV10-2 to TRBJ2-5; D perhaps matches TRBD2 (7 bases). Trimming cost V 2 bases and J 5 bases, with 12 bases left between them. This CDR3 is built from 14 residues. Germline V gene data show CDR1 as WSHSY and CDR2 as SAAADI. The CDR3: CASSERGASETQYF. The CDR3 DNA is TGCGCCAGCAGTGAGCGGGGGGCGTCGGAGACCCAGTACTTC.

CDR3 residues: CASSLRGSTGELFF. The CDR3 coding sequence is TGTGCCAGCAGCTTAAGGGGATCCACCGGGGAGCTGTTTTTT. V and J are TRBV7-9 and TRBJ2-2, with D possibly TRBD1 on 5 matching bases. Germline V gene lookup returns CDR1 SEHNR and CDR2 FQNEAQ (reference sequence). This CDR3 comprises 14 residues. Trimming took 2 bases from V and 4 from J, leaving 8 bases between them.

The gene calls are TRBV5-6 and TRBJ2-7; D perhaps matches TRBD1 (5 bases). The ends were cut back, 0 bases at V and 7 bases at J, with 14 bases in the middle. Germline loops: CDR1 SGHDT, CDR2 YYEEEE. This CDR3 region has 14 residues. This CDR3 is CASSLVSVGLEQYF. The DNA for the CDR3 is TGTGCCAGCAGCTTGGTGAGTGTGGGGCTGGAGCAGTACTTC.

V usage is TRBV7-9 and J usage is TRBJ2-5; D is possibly TRBD1 (5 bases). The CDR3 covers 16 residues. The V and J ends lost 5 bases and 4 bases respectively, with 20 bases between them. Germline V lookup: CDR1 SEHNR, CDR2 FQNEAQ (reference sequence). In DNA, the CDR3 is TGTGCCAGCAGCCCAGGGTTGGCAGGGCGCGTAGAGACCCAGTACTTC. This sequence encodes CASSPGLAGRVETQYF.

CDR3 coding DNA: TGTGCCAGTAGTATCCAGGGGGCGCCCAATGAGCAGTTCTTC. Translation: CASSIQGAPNEQFF. The chain couples TRBV19 to TRBJ2-1; 8 nucleotides agree with TRBD1. The CDR3 is 14 residues long. Germline CDR1 and CDR2: LNHDA and SQIVND (reference sequence). Germline trimming cut 3 bases from V and 6 bases from J; bases unmatched to any gene: 4.

CDR3 amino acids: CASSQPTDSQETQYF. DNA for the CDR3: TGTGCCAGCAGCCAACCTACTGACTCGCAAGAGACCCAGTACTTC. V is TRBV16 and J is TRBJ2-5; D ambiguous. This CDR3 has 15 residues. Germline-derived CDR1 and CDR2 are KGHSY and FQNENV. The V end lost 2 bases, the J end lost 2 bases, and 12 bases lay between the germline ends.

The chain links TRBV5-1 to TRBJ2-7; TRBD1 aligns across 9 bases. The CDR3 spans 16 residues. CDR1 and CDR2 (germline): SGHRS, YFSETQ. After removal of 4 bases from V and 0 bases from J, the junction contained 8 bases not matched to a gene. In nucleotides, the CDR3 is TGCGCCAGCAGCCACACAGGGACAGGGAGCTCCTACGAGCAGTACTTC. The encoded protein is CASSHTGTGSSYEQYF.

The genes are TRBV6-6 and TRBJ1-1, with a possible D match to TRBD1 (5 bases). The V end lost 0 bases, the J end lost 4 bases, and 15 bases lay between the germline ends. The germline V gene has CDR1 MNHNY and CDR2 SVGAGI (reference sequence). The CDR3 has 16 amino acids. Here the CDR3 reads CASSYSYKGQGTEAFF. CDR3 DNA: TGTGCCAGCAGTTACTCCTATAAGGGCCAGGGCACTGAAGCTTTCTTT.

The J gene is TRBJ1-1, the V gene TRBV27; maybe TRBD1 (6 bases). This CDR3 is 16 amino acids long. The V end lost 5 bases, the J end lost 1 base, and 17 bases lay between the germline ends. Germline V gene data show CDR1 as MNHEY and CDR2 as SMNVEV (reference sequence). In DNA, the CDR3 is TGTGCCAGCAGTCTCCAGCTAGACAGGACGAACACTGAAGCTTTCTTT. Translated, it gives CASSLQLDRTNTEAFF.

To note about this clone: This same CDR3 is encoded by further DNA sequences in the sample. The chain is built from TRBV7-9 and TRBJ2-1; 10 bases map to TRBD1. Trimming cost V 4 bases and J 6 bases; bases outside gene matches: 18. The CDR3 contains 19 residues. The germline gives CDR1 SEHNR, CDR2 FQNEAQ (reference sequence). CDR3 nucleotides: TGTGCCAGCAGCTCACCGCCAAACCCCCGGGACAGGGGATTCAATGAGCAGTTCTTC. Translating gives CASSSPPNPRDRGFNEQFF.